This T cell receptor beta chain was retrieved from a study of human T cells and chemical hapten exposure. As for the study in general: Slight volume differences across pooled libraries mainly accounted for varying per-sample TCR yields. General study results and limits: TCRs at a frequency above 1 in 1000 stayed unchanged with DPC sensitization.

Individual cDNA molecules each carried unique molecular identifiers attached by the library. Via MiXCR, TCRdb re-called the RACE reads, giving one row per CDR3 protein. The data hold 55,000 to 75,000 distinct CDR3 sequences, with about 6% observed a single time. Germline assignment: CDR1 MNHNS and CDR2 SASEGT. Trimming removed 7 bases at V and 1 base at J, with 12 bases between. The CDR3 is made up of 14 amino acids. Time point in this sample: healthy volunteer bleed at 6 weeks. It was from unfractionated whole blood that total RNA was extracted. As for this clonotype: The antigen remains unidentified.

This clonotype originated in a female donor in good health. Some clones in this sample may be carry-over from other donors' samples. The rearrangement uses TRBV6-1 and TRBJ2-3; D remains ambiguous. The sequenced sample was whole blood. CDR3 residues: CASILSQGTDTQYF. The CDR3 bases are TGTGCCAGCATCCTGTCCCAGGGCACAGATACGCAGTATTTT.